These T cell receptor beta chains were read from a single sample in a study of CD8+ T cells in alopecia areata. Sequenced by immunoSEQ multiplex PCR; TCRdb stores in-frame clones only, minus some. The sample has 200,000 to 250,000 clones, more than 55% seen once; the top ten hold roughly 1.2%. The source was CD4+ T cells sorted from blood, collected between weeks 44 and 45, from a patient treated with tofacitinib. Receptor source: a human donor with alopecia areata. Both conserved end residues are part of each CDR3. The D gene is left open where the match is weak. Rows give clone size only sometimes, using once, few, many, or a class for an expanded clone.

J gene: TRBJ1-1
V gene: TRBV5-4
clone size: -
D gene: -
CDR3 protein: CASGRGGTTEAFF
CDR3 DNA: TGTGCCAGCGGCAGGGGCGGCACTACTGAAGCTTTCTTT

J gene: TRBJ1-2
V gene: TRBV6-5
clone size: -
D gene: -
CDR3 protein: CAIPPGGNVYGYTF
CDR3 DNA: TGTGCCATCCCACCCGGGGGAAATGTGTATGGCTACACCTTC

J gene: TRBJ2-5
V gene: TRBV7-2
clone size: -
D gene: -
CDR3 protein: CASSLVAGSQETQYF
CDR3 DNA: TGTGCCAGCAGCTTAGTTGCCGGGAGTCAAGAGACCCAGTACTTC

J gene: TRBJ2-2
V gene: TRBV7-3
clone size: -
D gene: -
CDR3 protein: CASSSHYGTGELFF
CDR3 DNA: TGTGCCAGCAGCTCTCACTACGGCACCGGGGAGCTGTTTTTT

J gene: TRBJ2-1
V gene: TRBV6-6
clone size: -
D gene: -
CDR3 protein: CASSYPPQDRQFF
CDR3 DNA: TGTGCCAGCAGTTACCCCCCTCAGGATAGGCAGTTCTTC

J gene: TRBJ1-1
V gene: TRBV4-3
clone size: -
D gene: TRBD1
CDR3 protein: CASRGQANTEAFF
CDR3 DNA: TGCGCCAGCAGGGGACAGGCGAACACTGAAGCTTTCTTT

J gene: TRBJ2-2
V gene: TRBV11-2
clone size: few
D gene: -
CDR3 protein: CASSLDGRFRTGELFF
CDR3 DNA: TGTGCCAGCAGCTTAGACGGACGGTTTCGCACCGGGGAGCTGTTTTTT

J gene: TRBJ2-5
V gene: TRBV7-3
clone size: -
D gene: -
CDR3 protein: CASSLTFRETQYF
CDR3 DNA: TGTGCCAGCAGCTTAACGTTCCGGGAGACCCAGTACTTC

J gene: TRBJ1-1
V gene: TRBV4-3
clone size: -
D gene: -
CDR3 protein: CASSQGKGLAFF
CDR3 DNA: TGCGCCAGCAGCCAAGGAAAGGGGTTGGCTTTCTTT

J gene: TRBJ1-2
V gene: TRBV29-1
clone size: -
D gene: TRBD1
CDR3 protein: CSVEVSPGQNLGYTF
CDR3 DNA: TGCAGCGTTGAAGTGTCTCCGGGACAGAACTTAGGCTACACCTTC

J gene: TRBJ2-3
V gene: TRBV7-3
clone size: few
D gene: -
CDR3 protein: CASSFGGGGLADTQYF
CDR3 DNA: TGTGCCAGCAGCTTCGGAGGGGGTGGTTTAGCAGATACGCAGTATTTT

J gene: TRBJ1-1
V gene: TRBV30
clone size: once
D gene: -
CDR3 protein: CAWSYDKNTEAFF
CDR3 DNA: TGTGCCTGGAGTTATGACAAGAACACTGAAGCTTTCTTT

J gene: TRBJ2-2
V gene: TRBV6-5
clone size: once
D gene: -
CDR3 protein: CASSRSNTGELFF
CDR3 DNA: TGTGCCAGTAGTCGGTCCAACACCGGGGAGCTGTTTTTT

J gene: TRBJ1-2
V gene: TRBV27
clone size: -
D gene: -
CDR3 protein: CASRSASRDGFYGYTF
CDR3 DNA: TGTGCCAGCCGTTCTGCCTCCAGGGATGGGTTTTATGGCTACACCTTC

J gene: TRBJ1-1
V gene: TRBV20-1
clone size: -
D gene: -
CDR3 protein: CSARMNTEAFF
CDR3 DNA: TGCAGTGCTCGCATGAACACTGAAGCTTTCTTT

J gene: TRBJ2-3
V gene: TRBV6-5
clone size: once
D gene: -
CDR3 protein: CASGSGLTDTQYF
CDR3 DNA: TGTGCCAGCGGGTCTGGCCTGACAGATACGCAGTATTTT

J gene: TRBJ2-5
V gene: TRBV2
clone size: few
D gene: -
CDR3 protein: CASSGVGETQYF
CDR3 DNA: TGTGCCAGCAGTGGGGTGGGAGAGACCCAGTACTTC

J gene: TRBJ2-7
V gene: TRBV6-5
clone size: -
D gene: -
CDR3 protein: CASSYGISSYEQYF
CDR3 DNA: TGTGCCAGCAGTTACGGGATTAGCTCCTACGAGCAGTACTTC

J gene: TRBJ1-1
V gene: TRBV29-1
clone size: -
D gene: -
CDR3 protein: CSAKEWDTEAFF
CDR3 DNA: TGCAGCGCAAAAGAATGGGACACTGAAGCTTTCTTT

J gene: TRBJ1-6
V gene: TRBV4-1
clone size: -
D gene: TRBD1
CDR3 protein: CASSQMDREGSPLHF
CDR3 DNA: TGCGCCAGCAGCCAGATGGACAGGGAGGGTTCACCCCTCCACTTT

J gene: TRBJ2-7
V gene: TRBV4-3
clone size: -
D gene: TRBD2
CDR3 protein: CASSQGGGTRYYEQYF
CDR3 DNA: TGCGCCAGCAGCCAAGGGGGGGGAACTAGATACTACGAGCAGTACTTC

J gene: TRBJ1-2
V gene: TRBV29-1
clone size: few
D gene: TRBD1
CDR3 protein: CSVVPPDRGDEIDYTF
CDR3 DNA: TGCAGCGTTGTTCCCCCCGACAGGGGTGATGAAATTGACTACACCTTC

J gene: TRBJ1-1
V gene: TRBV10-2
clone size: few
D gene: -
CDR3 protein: CASSEQGGRTTEAFF
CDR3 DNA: TGCGCCAGCAGTGAGCAGGGTGGGAGAACCACTGAAGCTTTCTTT

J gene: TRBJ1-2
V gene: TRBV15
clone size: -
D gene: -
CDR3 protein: CATSRDGSYGYTF
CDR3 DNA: TGTGCCACCAGCAGAGATGGCAGCTATGGCTACACCTTC

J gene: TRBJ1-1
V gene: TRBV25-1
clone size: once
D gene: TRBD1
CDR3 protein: CASSVAGGAWVEAFF
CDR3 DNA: TGTGCCAGCAGTGTAGCAGGGGGCGCATGGGTAGAAGCTTTCTTT

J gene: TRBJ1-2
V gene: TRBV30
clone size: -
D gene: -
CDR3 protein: CAGSGSSQKFNYGYTF
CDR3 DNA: TGTGCTGGATCGGGGTCCAGCCAAAAATTTAACTATGGCTACACCTTC

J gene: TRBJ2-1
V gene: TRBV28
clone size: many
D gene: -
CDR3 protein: CASSLRGDEQFF
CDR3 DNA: TGTGCCAGCAGTTTGCGAGGCGATGAGCAGTTCTTC

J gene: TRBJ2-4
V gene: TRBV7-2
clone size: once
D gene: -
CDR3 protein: CASSLGRNKNIQYF
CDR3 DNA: TGTGCCAGCAGCTTGGGGCGGAACAAAAACATTCAGTACTTC

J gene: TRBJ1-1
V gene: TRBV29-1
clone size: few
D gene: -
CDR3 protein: CSVSRAGTEAFF
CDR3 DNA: TGCAGCGTTAGCAGGGCAGGGACTGAAGCTTTCTTT

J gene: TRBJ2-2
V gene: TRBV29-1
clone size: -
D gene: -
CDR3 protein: CSVDQGGSAGELFF
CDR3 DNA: TGCAGCGTTGACCAGGGAGGAAGCGCCGGGGAGCTGTTTTTT

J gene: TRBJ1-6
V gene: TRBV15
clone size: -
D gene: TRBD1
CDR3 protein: CATSRDPPGQGAFYNSPLHF
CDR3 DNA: TGTGCCACCAGCAGAGATCCTCCGGGACAGGGGGCTTTCTATAATTCACCCCTCCACTTT

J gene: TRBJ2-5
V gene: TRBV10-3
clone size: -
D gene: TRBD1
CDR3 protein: CAISGQGETQYF
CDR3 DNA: TGTGCCATCAGTGGACAGGGTGAGACCCAGTACTTC

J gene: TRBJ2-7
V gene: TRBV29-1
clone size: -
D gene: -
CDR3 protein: CSVQVAHEQYF
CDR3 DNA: TGCAGCGTTCAGGTTGCACACGAGCAGTACTTC

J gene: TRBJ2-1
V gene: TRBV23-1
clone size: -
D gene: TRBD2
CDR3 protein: CASSQERGYNEQFF
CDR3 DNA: TGCGCCAGCAGTCAGGAGCGGGGGTACAATGAGCAGTTCTTC

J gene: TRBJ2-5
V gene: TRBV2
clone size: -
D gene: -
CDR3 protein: CASSEAQGRIAGAQETQYF
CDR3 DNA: TGTGCCAGCAGTGAAGCTCAGGGCCGTATTGCGGGGGCTCAAGAGACCCAGTACTTC

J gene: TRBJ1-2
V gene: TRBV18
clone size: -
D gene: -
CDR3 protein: CASSPGNRYGYTF
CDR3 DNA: TGTGCCAGCTCACCAGGGAACCGATATGGCTACACCTTC

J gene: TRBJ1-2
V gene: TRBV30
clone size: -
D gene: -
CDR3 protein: CAWIGYGYTF
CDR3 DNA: TGTGCCTGGATAGGGTATGGCTACACCTTC

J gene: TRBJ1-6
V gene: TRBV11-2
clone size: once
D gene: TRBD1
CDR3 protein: CASSSRTGYNSPLHF
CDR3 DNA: TGTGCCAGCAGCTCAAGGACAGGGTACAATTCACCCCTCCACTTT

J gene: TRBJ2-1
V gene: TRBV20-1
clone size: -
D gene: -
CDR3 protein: CSARDTGEQFF
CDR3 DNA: TGCAGTGCTAGAGACACGGGCGAGCAGTTCTTC

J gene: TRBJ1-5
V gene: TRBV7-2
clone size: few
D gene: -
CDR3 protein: CASSLGQGSNQPQHF
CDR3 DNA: TGTGCCAGCAGCTTAGGGCAGGGGAGCAATCAGCCCCAGCATTTT

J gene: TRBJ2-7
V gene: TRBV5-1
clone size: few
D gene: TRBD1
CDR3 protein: CASSSRDSVYEQYF
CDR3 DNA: TGCGCCAGCAGCTCCCGGGACAGCGTATACGAGCAGTACTTC

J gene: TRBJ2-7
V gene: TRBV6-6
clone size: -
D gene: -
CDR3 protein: CASVGTVYSFEQYF
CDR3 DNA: TGTGCCAGCGTGGGTACCGTTTACAGTTTCGAGCAGTACTTC

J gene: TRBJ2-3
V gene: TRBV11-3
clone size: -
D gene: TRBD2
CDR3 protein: CASSPRRGGGPDTQYF
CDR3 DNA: TGTGCCAGCAGCCCAAGGCGGGGGGGAGGTCCAGATACGCAGTATTTT

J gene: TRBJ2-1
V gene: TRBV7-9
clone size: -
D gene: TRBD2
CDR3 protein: CASSKASGGYNEQFF
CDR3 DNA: TGTGCCAGCAGCAAAGCTAGCGGGGGGTACAATGAGCAGTTCTTC

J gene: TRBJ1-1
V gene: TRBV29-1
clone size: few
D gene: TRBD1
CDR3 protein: CSVDKQGVNTEAFF
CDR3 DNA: TGCAGCGTTGATAAACAGGGGGTCAACACTGAAGCTTTCTTT

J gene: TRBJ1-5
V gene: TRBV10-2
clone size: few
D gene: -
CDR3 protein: CASTAGITNQPQHF
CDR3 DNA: TGCGCCAGCACAGCAGGGATTACCAATCAGCCCCAGCATTTT

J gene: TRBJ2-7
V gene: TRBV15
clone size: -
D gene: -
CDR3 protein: CATSKDKTGHEQYF
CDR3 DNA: TGTGCCACCAGCAAGGACAAAACGGGACACGAGCAGTACTTC

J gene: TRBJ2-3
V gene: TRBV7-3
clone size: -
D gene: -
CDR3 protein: CASSPDGSTDTQYF
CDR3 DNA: TGTGCCAGCAGCCCGGACGGCAGCACAGATACGCAGTATTTT

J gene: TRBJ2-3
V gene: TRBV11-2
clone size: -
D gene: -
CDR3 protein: CASSLDPSVTDTQYF
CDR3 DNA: TGTGCCAGCAGCTTAGATCCATCAGTCACAGATACGCAGTATTTT

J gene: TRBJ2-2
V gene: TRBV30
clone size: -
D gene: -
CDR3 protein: CAWSALVPGELFF
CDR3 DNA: TGTGCCTGGAGTGCCCTAGTCCCCGGGGAGCTGTTTTTT

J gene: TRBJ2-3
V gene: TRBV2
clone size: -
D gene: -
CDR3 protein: CASSARGQGDTQYF
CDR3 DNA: TGTGCCAGCAGTGCCCGGGGGCAAGGAGATACGCAGTATTTT